Listed here are 18 T cell receptor beta chains from one sample, sequenced in a study of graft-versus-host responses after intestinal transplantation. Antigen specificity for these receptors is unknown. Using immunoSEQ multiplex PCR, the repertoire was profiled, and TCRdb retains in-frame clones only, with some absent. The sample has roughly 30,000 clones, about 86% seen once. The sample here was unstimulated CD8+ T cells sorted from spleen or lymph node cells, taken before intestinal transplant. These receptor sequences come from a human donor who received an intestinal transplant.

The V call is TRBV4-2, the J call TRBJ2-2; tentatively, D is TRBD1 (5 bases). The length of the CDR3 is 17 residues. V was shortened by 4 bases and J by 1 base, with 16 bases between the two germline ends. Germline V CDR1 and CDR2: LGHNA, YNFKEQ. The CDR3 loop is CASSPAPRVGNTGELFF. In DNA, the CDR3 is TGTGCCAGCAGCCCCGCACCCAGGGTGGGGAACACCGGGGAGCTGTTTTTT.

The chain recombines TRBV29-1 with TRBJ2-1; D ambiguous. The CDR3 runs to 13 residues. The V gene lost 4 bases and the J gene lost 10 bases, with 17 bases spanning the gap. Germline assignment: CDR1 SQVTM and CDR2 ANQGSEA. The CDR3, as DNA: TGCAGCGTTGGTGGTCCAAGAGTGGGCGAGCAGTTCTTC. Protein product: CSVGGPRVGEQFF.

This clone came up once. The rearrangement links TRBV4-1 to TRBJ1-4, with no clear D. The germline V gene has CDR1 MGHRA and CDR2 YSYEKL. The V end lost 0 bases, the J end lost 3 bases, and 11 bases lay between the germline ends. The CDR3 consists of 16 residues. The CDR3 protein is CASSQDTGTANEKLFF. For the CDR3, the DNA is TGCGCCAGCAGCCAAGACACGGGAACCGCTAATGAAAAACTGTTTTTT.

The V call is TRBV4-2, the J call TRBJ1-4; TRBD1 matches 9 bases. V trimming: 1 base; J trimming: 3 bases; junction bases outside the gene matches: 9. The CDR3 loop spans 18 amino acids. Germline V gene lookup returns CDR1 LGHNA and CDR2 YNFKEQ. This chain's CDR3 is CASSQVPGQGSANEKLFF. The CDR3 region has the DNA TGTGCCAGCAGCCAAGTCCCGGGACAGGGTTCGGCTAATGAAAAACTGTTTTTT.

The chain joins TRBV7-6 to TRBJ2-2; D is perhaps TRBD2 (6 bases). Deletions cut 1 base from V and 3 bases from J, with 12 bases between. The CDR3 is made up of 16 amino acids. Germline CDR1 SGHVS, CDR2 FNYEAQ. The CDR3 here is CASSLVPGVDTGELFF. CDR3 bases: TGTGCCAGCAGCTTAGTTCCGGGAGTCGACACCGGGGAGCTGTTTTTT.

The V gene is TRBV28, the J gene TRBJ2-1, with D possibly being TRBD2 (6 bases). CDR3 length: 16 residues. Germline V gene lookup returns CDR1 MDHEN and CDR2 SYDVKM. The V gene lost 3 bases and the J gene lost 6 bases, with 18 bases spanning the gap. The CDR3 region is CASSFSGLLPTNEQFF. The CDR3 region has the DNA TGTGCCAGCAGTTTCTCGGGACTCCTCCCCACCAATGAGCAGTTCTTC.

The chain has TRBV7-3 and TRBJ2-2; a possible D gene is TRBD1 (5 bases). The CDR3 length is 14 residues. V was cut by 2 bases and J by 3 bases, with 7 bases left in between. CDR1 is SGHTA and CDR2 is FQGTGA in the germline V gene. The DNA for the CDR3 is TGTGCCAGCAGCTTACTAGGGGACACCGGGGAGCTGTTTTTT. This sequence encodes CASSLLGDTGELFF.

The chain employs TRBV28 and TRBJ1-1, with 7 bases that match TRBD1. Germline CDR1 reads MDHEN; CDR2 reads SYDVKM. CDR3 size: 15 residues. With V trimmed by 5 bases and J by 1 base, 7 bases remained unmatched. The CDR3 region is CASSDPGTENTEAFF. Written as DNA, the CDR3 is TGTGCCAGCAGTGACCCCGGGACAGAGAACACTGAAGCTTTCTTT.

In its sample, this clone was seen a few times. The chain carries TRBV6-1 and TRBJ2-7; 7 bases are a match to TRBD1. With V trimmed by 5 bases and J by 1 base, 2 bases remained unmatched. There are 13 residues in the CDR3. Per the germline V gene, CDR1 is MNHNS and CDR2 is SASEGT. The CDR3 DNA is TGTGCCAGCAGTTGGGACAGTTCCTACGAGCAGTACTTC. Protein product: CASSWDSSYEQYF.

The J gene is TRBJ2-1, the V gene TRBV15, with 8 positions matching TRBD2. With 3 bases clipped from V and 6 bases from J, the junction kept 10 bases outside the gene matches. CDR1 is LNHNV and CDR2 is YYDKDF in the germline V gene (reference sequence). The CDR3 loop spans 16 amino acids. The CDR3 sequence: CATSSPGTSSFNEQFF. In DNA form, the CDR3 reads TGTGCCACCAGCAGCCCCGGGACTAGTTCGTTCAATGAGCAGTTCTTC.

The rearrangement joins TRBV4-1 to TRBJ2-1; possibly TRBD2 for D (5 bases). The length of the CDR3 is 14 residues. Trimming removed 2 bases from V and 2 bases from J, with 7 bases in between. Per the germline V gene, CDR1 is MGHRA and CDR2 is YSYEKL. CDR3 amino acids: CASSQTRAYNEQFF. The CDR3 nucleotides are TGCGCCAGCAGCCAAACTAGGGCCTACAATGAGCAGTTCTTC.

This chain connects TRBV19 to TRBJ2-4; unclear D gene. V lost 3 bases to trimming and J lost 0 bases, with 18 bases between them. The CDR3 length is 18 residues. Germline-derived CDR1 and CDR2 are LNHDA and SQIVND (reference sequence). CDR3 residues: CASSILRASSLAKNIQYF. The CDR3 DNA reads TGTGCCAGTAGTATTCTCCGCGCCTCTAGTTTAGCCAAAAACATTCAGTACTTC. Filled out from reference TRBV19 and TRBJ2-4, the complete variable domain reads DGGITQSPKYLFRKEGQNVTLSCEQNLNHDAMYWYRQDPGQGLRLIYYSQIVNDFQKGDIAEGYSVSREKKESFPLTVTSAQKNPTAFYLCASSILRASSLAKNIQYFGAGTRLSVL.

This clone was found once. The rearrangement links TRBV28 to TRBJ2-7, with a weak D call TRBD1 (6 bases). The CDR3 sequence is 13 residues long. Germline CDR1 reads MDHEN; CDR2 reads SYDVKM. Trimming removed 8 bases from V and 0 bases from J, with 11 bases in between. CDR3 DNA: TGTGCCAGCGCCAGGGACACCTCCTACGAGCAGTACTTC. Amino acid sequence: CASARDTSYEQYF.

This chain connects TRBV27 to TRBJ1-5; D possibly corresponds to TRBD1 (5 bases). This CDR3 contains 14 residues. The germline V and J ends were trimmed by 3 bases and 3 bases, with 9 bases remaining between them. Germline CDR1 is MNHEY and CDR2 is SMNVEV (reference sequence). For the CDR3, the DNA is TGTGCCAGCAGTTTTGGGGGGTTCAATCAGCCCCAGCATTTT. It codes for CASSFGGFNQPQHF.

This clone was seen a single time. V is TRBV6-6 and J is TRBJ2-1, with D possibly matching TRBD2 (6 bases). The CDR3 runs to 14 residues. The germline V and J ends were trimmed by 0 bases and 9 bases, with 12 bases remaining between them. CDR1 and CDR2 (germline): MNHNY, SVGAGI (reference sequence). The CDR3 region is CASSYSPGLSEQFF. CDR3 bases: TGTGCCAGCAGTTACTCTCCGGGACTCTCTGAGCAGTTCTTC.

CDR3 sequence: CASRRRDRVGEQYF. CDR3 sequence (DNA): TGTGCCAGCAGACGCCGGGACAGGGTGGGCGAGCAGTACTTC. The rearrangement joins TRBV27 to TRBJ2-7; 9 positions match TRBD1. Trimming cost V 6 bases and J 6 bases; bases outside gene matches: 9. This CDR3 spans 14 amino acids. Germline CDR1 MNHEY, CDR2 SMNVEV (reference sequence).

Details on this clone: At the DNA level, this CDR3 is encoded by other sequences in the same sample as well. The genes are TRBV6-5 and TRBJ1-5; 9 bases are a match to TRBD1. J was trimmed by 3 bases and V by 6 bases; bases with no gene match: 6. Germline V gene sequence: CDR1 MNHEY, CDR2 SVGAGI. This CDR3 is 15 amino acids long. Here the CDR3 DNA reads TGTGCCAGCAGCCCGACAGGGGGAAACAATCAGCCCCAGCATTTT. It codes for CASSPTGGNNQPQHF.

The chain joins TRBV2 to TRBJ2-5; D perhaps matches TRBD2 (5 bases). The ends were cut back, 7 bases at V and 5 bases at J, with 17 bases in the middle. CDR3 size: 14 residues. CDR1 SNHLY and CDR2 FYNNEI come from the germline V gene. The CDR3, as DNA: TGTGCCAGCAAGGAGGAGGTAGCGATGGAGACCCAGTACTTC. Residues: CASKEEVAMETQYF. The full variable domain, with the rest looked up from reference TRBV2 and TRBJ2-5, is EPEVTQTPSHQVTQMGQEVILRCVPISNHLYFYWYRQILGQKVEFLVSFYNNEISEKSEIFDDQFSVERPDGSNFTLKIRSTKLEDSAMYFCASKEEVAMETQYFGPGTRLLVL.